This TCR beta chain comes out of a study of OX40 agonist ivuxolimab in advanced cancers. This clone was counted a single time. Assay: immunoSEQ multiplex PCR; the TCRdb copy retains only in-frame clones and omits some. The sample carries roughly 53,000 clones, roughly 83% recorded once. The input for sequencing was CD4+ or CD8+ T cells sorted from blood, taken in a trial of the OX40 agonist ivuxolimab. The TCR originated in an adult with an advanced solid tumor such as melanoma, head and neck, liver or kidney cancer.

CDR3 DNA: TGTGCCAGTAGTATGGAGCGGCGGTCACCCCTCCACTTT. It specifies CASSMERRSPLHF. The rearrangement joins TRBV19 to TRBJ1-6; unclear D gene. Deletions cut 3 bases from V and 10 bases from J, with 10 bases between. Germline loops: CDR1 LNHDA, CDR2 SQIVND (reference sequence). The CDR3 length is 13 residues.